This record looks at one TCR beta chain sequence and its context. Looked up from germline, CDR1 is SGHVS and CDR2 is FQNEAQ. The length of the CDR3 is 15 residues. This record belongs to a study of human CD8 memory T cell subsets. Generation of TCR beta libraries used UMI-labeled 5' RACE. TCRdb reprocessed the 5' RACE reads, with one entry per CDR3 protein and no DNA. In total, the table holds roughly 18,000 distinct CDR3 sequences. The sample taken for sequencing was CD8+ T cells from PBMCs. The chain uses TRBV7-8 and TRBJ2-3; TCRdb's assignment of TRBD1 cannot be checked, as there is no DNA. The sequence derives from a human donor in good health. The CDR3 loop is CASSLVRGGQDTQYF. Filled out from reference TRBV7-8 and TRBJ2-3, the complete variable domain reads GAGVSQSPRYKVAKRGQDVALRCDPISGHVSLFWYQQALGQGPEFLTYFQNEAQLDKSGLPSDRFFAERPEGSVSTLKIQRTQQEDSAVYLCASSLVRGGQDTQYFGPGTRLTVL.